The 10 T cell receptor beta chains below were found in one sample sequenced in a study of blood T cell repertoires in COVID-19. TCRdb keeps only in-frame clones here, not all; method: immunoSEQ multiplex PCR. The sample lists around 200,000 clones, approximately 87% occurring once. The material sequenced was peripheral blood. The receptors come from a man aged 55 to 70 who had recovered from COVID-19.

This sequence joins TRBV11-2 and TRBJ2-3, with D possibly TRBD2 on 5 matching bases. CDR3 length equals 18 residues. CDR1 is SGHAT, CDR2 FQNNGV, per germline. V shed 1 base and J shed 0 bases, with 17 bases lying between them. This chain's CDR3 is CASSLALGAFRSTDTQYF. The CDR3 DNA is TGTGCCAGCAGCTTAGCCCTGGGAGCCTTCCGTAGCACAGATACGCAGTATTTT.

This chain joins TRBV13 and TRBJ2-3, with 9 bases identical to TRBD1. CDR1 and CDR2 (germline): PRHDT, FYEKMQ (reference sequence). Germline trimming cut 2 bases from V and 5 bases from J; bases unmatched to any gene: 5. The CDR3 covers 15 residues. The CDR3 nucleotides are TGTGCCAGCAGCTTAACAGACAGGGGGAGAGATACGCAGTATTTT. Translation gives CASSLTDRGRDTQYF. Together with reference TRBV13 and TRBJ2-3, the CDR3 gives the full variable domain: AAGVIQSPRHLIKEKRETATLKCYPIPRHDTVYWYQQGPGQDPQFLISFYEKMQSDKGSIPDRFSAQQFSDYHSELNMSSLELGDSALYFCASSLTDRGRDTQYFGPGTRLTVL.

The chain carries TRBV6-1 and TRBJ2-1; 9 positions agree with TRBD1. CDR3 length equals 15 residues. J gave up 7 bases and V 2 bases, and 6 bases lay outside the gene matches. Germline values: CDR1 MNHNS, CDR2 SASEGT. The CDR3 protein is CASSEKWGTGNEQFF. CDR3 DNA sequence: TGTGCCAGCAGTGAAAAGTGGGGGACAGGGAATGAGCAGTTCTTC.

V is TRBV7-9 and J is TRBJ2-1, with a weak D call TRBD2 (5 bases). V was trimmed by 3 bases and J by 7 bases, leaving 10 bases between them. This CDR3 is 13 amino acids long. Germline CDR1 SEHNR, CDR2 FQNEAQ (reference sequence). CDR3 in amino acids: CASSFAGVNEQFF. CDR3 DNA sequence: TGTGCCAGCAGCTTCGCGGGTGTTAATGAGCAGTTCTTC.

This clone has a handful of counts. This chain's CDR3 is CASSFLLETQYF. The CDR3 DNA reads as TGTGCCAGCAGCTTTCTCCTTGAGACCCAGTACTTC. The V gene is TRBV6-2 or TRBV6-3, the J gene TRBJ2-5, with D uncertain. Germline loops: CDR1 MNHEY, CDR2 SVGEGT. This CDR3 is 12 amino acids long. The V and J ends lost 6 bases and 5 bases respectively, with 10 bases between them.

The V call is TRBV11-3, the J call TRBJ1-1, with TRBD1 identical over 7 bases. Germline loops: CDR1 SGHNT, CDR2 YENEEA. The CDR3 sequence is 13 residues long. Germline trimming cut 5 bases from V and 5 bases from J; bases unmatched to any gene: 5. The CDR3 sequence: CASSRQGETEAFF. In DNA form, the CDR3 reads TGTGCCAGCAGCCGACAGGGAGAGACTGAAGCTTTCTTT.

A single count supports this clone. This chain connects TRBV11-2 to TRBJ2-5; 14 nucleotides match TRBD2. Germline loops: CDR1 SGHAT, CDR2 FQNNGV. V trimming: 3 bases; J trimming: 3 bases; junction bases outside the gene matches: 3. The CDR3 runs to 16 residues. The CDR3 DNA reads as TGTGCCAGCAGCTTCGGGACTAGCGGGGGAAAAGAGACCCAGTACTTC. This sequence encodes CASSFGTSGGKETQYF.

The chain combines TRBV19 with TRBJ2-1; 9 nucleotides line up with TRBD2. The CDR3 is 16 residues long. The V and J ends lost 9 bases and 5 bases, in that order; junction bases with no gene match: 14. Germline values: CDR1 LNHDA, CDR2 SQIVND (reference sequence). CDR3 coding DNA: TGTGCCAGCAGGACGGCGGGAGGGACGAACGACAATGAGCAGTTCTTC. Residues: CASRTAGGTNDNEQFF.

This chain joins TRBV6-6 and TRBJ1-2; 7 bases align to TRBD1. The CDR3 contains 20 residues. CDR1 is MNHNY, CDR2 SVGAGI, per germline (reference sequence). After removal of 6 bases from V and 3 bases from J, the junction contained 25 bases not matched to a gene. The CDR3 here is CASSDIRPTGQRRSHYGYTF. The DNA of the CDR3 is TGTGCCAGCAGCGACATTAGACCAACGGGACAGCGCCGTTCCCACTATGGCTACACCTTC.

The genes are TRBV6-5 and TRBJ2-7; no definite D call. The germline CDR1 and CDR2 sequences are MNHEY and SVGAGI. V was pared by 2 bases and J by 2 bases, with 13 bases between. This CDR3 spans 15 amino acids. The CDR3 reads CASSYLSSRAYEQYF. CDR3 DNA: TGTGCCAGCAGTTACCTGTCGTCGCGCGCCTACGAGCAGTACTTC.